Listed here are 8 T cell receptor beta chains from one sample, sequenced in a study of identical twins. TCRdb used MiXCR to reprocess the 5' RACE reads, holding one entry per CDR3 protein. The table records some 760,000 distinct CDR3 sequences, approximately 18% of them present only once. These same records also appear under a second study, on T cells expressing NK-cell markers.

The sample taken for sequencing was PBMCs. These receptors were obtained from a woman aged 18-29 years in good health.

This chain uses TRBV12-3 or TRBV12-4 with TRBJ2-3; 12 nucleotides match TRBD2. The CDR3 has 14 residues. J was trimmed by 11 bases and V by 5 bases; bases with no gene match: 8. The CDR3 is CASSPSGRASVQYF. In DNA, the CDR3 is TGTGCCAGCAGTCCTAGCGGGAGGGCCTCGGTGCAGTATTTT.

Many counts were recorded for this clonotype. This rearrangement joins TRBV20-1 to TRBJ2-1; the match to TRBD2 covers 13 bases. The CDR3 contains 13 residues. The germline V gene has CDR1 DFQATT and CDR2 SNEGSKA (reference sequence). V dropped 3 bases and J dropped 9; count of bases not matched to a gene: 2. This CDR3 is CSASRLAGGEQFF. As DNA, the CDR3 is TGCAGTGCTAGCAGACTAGCGGGAGGTGAGCAGTTCTTC.

The table lists this clonotype with a few counts. This chain connects TRBV12-3 or TRBV12-4 to TRBJ2-1; D ambiguous. The CDR3 totals 11 residues. The V gene lost 1 base and the J gene lost 12 bases, with 7 bases spanning the gap. The CDR3 reads CASSLGAGQFF. The DNA of the CDR3 is TGTGCCAGCAGTTTAGGGGCAGGGCAGTTCTTC.

In its sample, this clonotype was seen a few times. The V call is TRBV11-2, the J call TRBJ2-1, with 12 positions matching TRBD2. Trimming cost V 7 bases and J 6 bases; bases outside gene matches: 7. The CDR3 extends over 15 amino acids. Germline CDR1 and CDR2: SGHAT and FQNNGV. In DNA form, the CDR3 reads TGTGCCAGCACCAGTGCTAGCGGGAGGGGCAATGAGCAGTTCTTC. It yields the protein CASTSASGRGNEQFF.

Only a few counts were recorded for this clonotype. The V call is TRBV12-3 or TRBV12-4, the J call TRBJ2-1, with 9 bases fitting TRBD2. CDR3 length: 16 amino acids. V shed 7 bases, J shed 0 bases, and the junction held 7 bases outside the gene matches. As DNA, the CDR3 is TGTGCCAGCACCAACCTAGCGGGGAGCTCCTACAATGAGCAGTTCTTC. Encoded protein: CASTNLAGSSYNEQFF.

Comment on this clonotype: One end of the junction does not line up with germline, which may come from a read error. The chain employs TRBV3-1 and TRBJ2-5, with D possibly being TRBD2 (7 bases). The CDR3 runs 17 residues. Per germline, CDR1 LGHDT and CDR2 YNNKEL (reference sequence). CDR3 coding DNA: TGTGCCAGCAACCAAGATAGGGGCGGGGGCCACCAAGAGACCCAGTACTTC. Amino acid sequence: CASNQDRGGGHQETQYF.

The chain is built from TRBV12-3 or TRBV12-4 and TRBJ1-1, with 7 positions matching TRBD1. V lost 7 bases to trimming and J lost 6 bases; unmatched junction nucleotides: 5. CDR3 size: 12 residues. CDR3 protein: CASTQGGPEAFF. The CDR3 DNA reads as TGTGCCAGCACTCAGGGGGGCCCTGAAGCTTTCTTT.

This clonotype was detected only a few times. This chain connects TRBV18 to TRBJ1-5; D unclear. This CDR3 has 13 amino acids. Trimming removed 3 bases from V and 5 bases from J, with 8 bases in between. Germline V gene lookup returns CDR1 KGHSH and CDR2 LQKENI. The CDR3 DNA is TGTGCCAGCTCACCTGTGGGGTATCAGCCCCAGCATTTT. This codes for CASSPVGYQPQHF.